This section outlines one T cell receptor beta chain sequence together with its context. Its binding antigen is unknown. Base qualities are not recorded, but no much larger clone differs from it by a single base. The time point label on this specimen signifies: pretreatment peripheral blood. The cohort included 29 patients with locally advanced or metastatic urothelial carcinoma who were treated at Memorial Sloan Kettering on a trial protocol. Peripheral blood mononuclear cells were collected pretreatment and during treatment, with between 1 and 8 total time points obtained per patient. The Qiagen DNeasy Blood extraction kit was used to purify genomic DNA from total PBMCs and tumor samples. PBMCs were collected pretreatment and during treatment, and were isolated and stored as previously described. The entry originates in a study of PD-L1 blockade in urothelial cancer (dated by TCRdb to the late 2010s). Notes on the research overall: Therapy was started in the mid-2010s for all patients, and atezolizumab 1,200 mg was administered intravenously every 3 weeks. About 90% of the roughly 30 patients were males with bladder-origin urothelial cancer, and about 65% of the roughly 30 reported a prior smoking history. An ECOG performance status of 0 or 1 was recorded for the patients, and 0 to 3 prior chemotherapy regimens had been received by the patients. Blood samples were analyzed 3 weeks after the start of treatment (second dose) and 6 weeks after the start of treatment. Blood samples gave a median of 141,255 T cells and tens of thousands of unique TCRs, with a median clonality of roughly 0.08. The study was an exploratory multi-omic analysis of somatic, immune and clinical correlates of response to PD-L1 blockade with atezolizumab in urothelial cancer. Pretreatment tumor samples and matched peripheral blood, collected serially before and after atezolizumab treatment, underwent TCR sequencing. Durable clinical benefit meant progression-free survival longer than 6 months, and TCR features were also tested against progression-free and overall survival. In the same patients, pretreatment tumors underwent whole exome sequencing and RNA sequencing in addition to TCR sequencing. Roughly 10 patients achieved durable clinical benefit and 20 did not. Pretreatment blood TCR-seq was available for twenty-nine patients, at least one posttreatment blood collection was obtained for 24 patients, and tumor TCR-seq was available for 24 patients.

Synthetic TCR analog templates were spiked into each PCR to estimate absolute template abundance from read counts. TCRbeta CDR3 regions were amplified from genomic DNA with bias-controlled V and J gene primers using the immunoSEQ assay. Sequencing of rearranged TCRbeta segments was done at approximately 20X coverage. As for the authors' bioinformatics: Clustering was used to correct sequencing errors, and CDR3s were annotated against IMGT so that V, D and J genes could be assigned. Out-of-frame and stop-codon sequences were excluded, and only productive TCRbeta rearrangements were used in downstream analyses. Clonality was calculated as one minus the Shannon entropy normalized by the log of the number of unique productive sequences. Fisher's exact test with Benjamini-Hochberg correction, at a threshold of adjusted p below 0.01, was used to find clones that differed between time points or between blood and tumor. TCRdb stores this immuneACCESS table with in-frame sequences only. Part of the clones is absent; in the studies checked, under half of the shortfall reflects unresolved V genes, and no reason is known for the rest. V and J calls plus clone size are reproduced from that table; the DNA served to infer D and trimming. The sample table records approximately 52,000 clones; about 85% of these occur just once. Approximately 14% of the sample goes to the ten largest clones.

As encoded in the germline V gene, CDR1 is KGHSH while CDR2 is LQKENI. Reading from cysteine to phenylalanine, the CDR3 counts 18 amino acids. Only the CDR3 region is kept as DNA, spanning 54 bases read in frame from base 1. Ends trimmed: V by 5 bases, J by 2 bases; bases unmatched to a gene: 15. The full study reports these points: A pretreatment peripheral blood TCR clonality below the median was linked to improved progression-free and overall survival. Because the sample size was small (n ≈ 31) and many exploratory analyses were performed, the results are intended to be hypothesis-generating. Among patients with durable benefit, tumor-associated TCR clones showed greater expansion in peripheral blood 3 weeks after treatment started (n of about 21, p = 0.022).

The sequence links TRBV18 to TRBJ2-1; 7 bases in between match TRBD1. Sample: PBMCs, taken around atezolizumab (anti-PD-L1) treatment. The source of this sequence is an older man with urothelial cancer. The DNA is TGTGCCAGCTCAAACCTGGCGGAATCACAGGGGACCTACAATGAGCAGTTCTTC. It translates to CASSNLAESQGTYNEQFF.